This passage covers 7 T cell receptor beta chains from one sample sequenced in a study of regulatory T cells in long-lasting Graves disease. Indicated time point: newly diagnosed GD, antithyroid drugs for less than 3 months. TCR sequences were obtained from RNA taken from PBMCs. Libraries of TCR beta came from iRepertoire HTBI primers plus Arm-PCR of CDR3 regions. TCRdb recomputed calls from the multiplex PCR reads with MiXCR, one row per CDR3 protein. The sample has 540,000 or so distinct CDR3 sequences, 13% seen once. Separately, the same data were catalogued under a study of T cells in Graves' hyperthyroidism and ophthalmopathy.

The starting material was peripheral blood mononuclear cells (PBMCs), obtained at new diagnosis, from a patient treated with antithyroid drugs. All receptors come from a man between 25 and 39 years old with Graves disease.

This clonotype was counted ten times or more. The rearrangement uses TRBV2 and TRBJ2-2; no clear D. The V and J ends lost 4 bases and 4 bases respectively, with 16 bases between them. The CDR3 contains 16 residues. Germline V gene sequence: CDR1 SNHLY, CDR2 FYNNEI. The CDR3 protein is CASSALAGSATGELFF. Here the CDR3 DNA reads TGTGCCAGCAGTGCCTTAGCTGGGTCGGCCACCGGGGAGCTGTTTTTT. The entire variable domain, with the rest obtained from reference TRBV2 and TRBJ2-2, is as follows: EPEVTQTPSHQVTQMGQEVILRCVPISNHLYFYWYRQILGQKVEFLVSFYNNEISEKSEIFDDQFSVERPDGSNFTLKIRSTKLEDSAMYFCASSALAGSATGELFFGEGSRLTVL.

This clonotype was picked up a small number of times. The chain is built from TRBV27 and TRBJ2-7; D gene ambiguous. CDR1 and CDR2 from the germline V gene are MNHEY and SMNVEV (reference sequence). The CDR3 is 11 amino acids. V was pared by 8 bases and J by 5 bases, with 10 bases between. CDR3 DNA: TGTGCCAGCTCCACGGACCACGAGCAGTACTTC. Protein product: CASSTDHEQYF.

The rearrangement links TRBV5-1 to TRBJ2-3; D ambiguous. Trimming pared 4 bases from V and 6 bases from J, leaving 9 bases between. The germline V gene encodes CDR1 SGHRS and CDR2 YFSETQ. The CDR3 consists of 12 residues. This CDR3 is CASSPHGDTQYF. Here the CDR3 DNA reads TGCGCCAGCAGCCCCCATGGGGATACGCAGTATTTT.

The V gene is TRBV20-1, the J gene TRBJ1-2; D uncertain. The CDR3 length is 14 residues. The germline V gene has CDR1 DFQATT and CDR2 SNEGSKA (reference sequence). V gave up 1 base and J gave up 1 base, with 10 bases separating them. CDR3 loop: CSARGAGVNYGYTF. The CDR3 coding sequence is TGCAGTGCTAGAGGGGCTGGGGTTAACTATGGCTACACCTTC.

This clonotype has a count of ten or more. This chain links TRBV27 with TRBJ2-1; D remains unclear. The germline CDR1 and CDR2 sequences are MNHEY and SMNVEV (reference sequence). This CDR3 comprises 15 residues. V was shortened by 2 bases and J by 10 bases, with 18 bases between the two germline ends. In nucleotides, the CDR3 is TGTGCCAGCAGTTTAGTCGTGACAATGTCAAGCGAGCAGTTCTTC. Translation: CASSLVVTMSSEQFF.

This clonotype occurred many times. V is TRBV6-2 or TRBV6-3 and J is TRBJ2-3, with 8 bases fitting TRBD2. The CDR3 length is 15 residues. Germline V CDR1 and CDR2: MNHEY, SVGEGT. Germline trimming cut 1 base from V and 5 bases from J; bases unmatched to any gene: 5. The DNA of the CDR3 is TGTGCCAGCAGTTACTACGGGAGGGCCCAAGATACGCAGTATTTT. Amino acids: CASSYYGRAQDTQYF.

This chain uses TRBV7-9 with TRBJ2-3, with a weak D call TRBD2 (5 bases). V was cut by 1 base and J by 0 bases, with 14 bases left in between. The CDR3 contains 17 residues. Germline values: CDR1 SEHNR, CDR2 FQNEAQ (reference sequence). CDR3 region: CASSLGTGSRSTDTQYF. The CDR3 DNA reads as TGTGCCAGCAGCTTAGGGACTGGCTCACGGAGCACAGATACGCAGTATTTT.